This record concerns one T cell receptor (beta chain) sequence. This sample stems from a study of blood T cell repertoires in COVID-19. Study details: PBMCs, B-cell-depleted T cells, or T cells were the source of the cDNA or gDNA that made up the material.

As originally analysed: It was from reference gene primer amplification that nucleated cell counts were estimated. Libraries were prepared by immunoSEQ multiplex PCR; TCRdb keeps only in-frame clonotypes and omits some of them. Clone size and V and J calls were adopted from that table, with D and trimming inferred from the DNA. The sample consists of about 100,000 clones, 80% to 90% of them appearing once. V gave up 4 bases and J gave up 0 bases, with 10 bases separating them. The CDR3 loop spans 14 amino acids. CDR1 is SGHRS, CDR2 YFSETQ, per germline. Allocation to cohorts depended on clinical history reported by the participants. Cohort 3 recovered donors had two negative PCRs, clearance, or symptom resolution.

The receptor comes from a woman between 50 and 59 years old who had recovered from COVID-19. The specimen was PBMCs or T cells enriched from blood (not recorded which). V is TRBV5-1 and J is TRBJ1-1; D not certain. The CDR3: CASSPHSLNTEAFF. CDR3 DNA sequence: TGCGCCAGCAGCCCTCACAGTCTGAACACTGAAGCTTTCTTT.